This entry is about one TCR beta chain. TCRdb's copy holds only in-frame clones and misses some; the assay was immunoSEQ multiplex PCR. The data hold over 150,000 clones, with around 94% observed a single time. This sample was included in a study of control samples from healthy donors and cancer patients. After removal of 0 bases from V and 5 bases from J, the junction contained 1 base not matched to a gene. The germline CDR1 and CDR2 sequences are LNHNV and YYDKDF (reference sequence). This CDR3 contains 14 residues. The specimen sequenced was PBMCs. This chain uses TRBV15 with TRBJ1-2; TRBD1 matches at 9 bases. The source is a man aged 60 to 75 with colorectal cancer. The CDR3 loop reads CATSREGQGYGYTF. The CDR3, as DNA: TGTGCCACCAGCAGAGAGGGACAGGGTTATGGCTACACCTTC.